This paragraph reports one TCR beta chain. The sample comes from a study of molecular identifiers for immune sequencing clone quantification. Across the study: Replicates involved a five-way split of RNA from 20,000 or 100,000 naive CD8 cells, with sequencing of four.

V gave up 2 bases and J gave up 1 base, with 18 bases separating them. This CDR3 region has 17 residues. Germline CDR1 and CDR2: PRHDT and FYEKMQ (reference sequence). The bulk TCR libraries were made with methods described before and with listed TCR primers. TCRdb fed the PCR reads into MiXCR, producing one record per CDR3 protein. The data contain about 630,000 distinct CDR3 sequences, about 25% of them singletons. Libraries of naive CD8 cells were prepared from about 20,000 to 1,000,000 sorted cells using 10%, 30% or 50% RNA. Sequences were obtained from naive CD8+ T cells from blood, with Jurkat cell RNA spiked in. Noted subset: FACS-sorted CD8+CD4-CCR7+CD45RA+ naive T cells. This clonotype was obtained from a human donor in good health. Some libraries in this study had Jurkat cell RNA spiked in. The V call is TRBV13, the J call TRBJ2-7, with D perhaps assigned TRBD1 or TRBD2 (5 bases each). The CDR3 region has the DNA TGTGCCAGCAGCTTAAGGGTGCCCAGGGACGGATCCTACGAGCAGTACTTC. As protein: CASSLRVPRDGSYEQYF.